Listed below are T cell receptor beta chains from one sample, sequenced in a study of blood T cell repertoires in COVID-19. The assay was immunoSEQ multiplex PCR, and TCRdb's table has in-frame clones only and misses some. In the table there are 350,000 or so clones, more than 85% of which are singletons. The sample comprised PBMCs or T cells enriched from blood (not recorded which). These receptor sequences come from a woman in her twenties or thirties who had recovered from COVID-19. Each CDR3 is given with its conserved first and last residue. Fields, in order: D gene, clone size, V gene, J gene, CDR3 protein, CDR3 DNA. D genes are given only for firm matches. Clone size, where shown, is once, few, many, or a class for clones that have expanded.

d_gene: TRBD1
abundance: -
v_gene: TRBV30
j_gene: TRBJ1-5
CDR3aa: CAWSVGQGDQPQHF
CDR3nt: TGTGCCTGGAGTGTAGGTCAGGGGGATCAGCCCCAGCATTTT

d_gene: -
abundance: -
v_gene: TRBV21-1
j_gene: TRBJ2-3
CDR3aa: CASSGGQGGTQYF
CDR3nt: TGTGCCAGCAGCGGAGGACAGGGAGGTACGCAGTATTTT

d_gene: TRBD2
abundance: -
v_gene: TRBV4-2
j_gene: TRBJ2-5
CDR3aa: CASSQEQRGETQYF
CDR3nt: TGTGCCAGCAGCCAAGAACAGCGGGGGGAGACCCAGTACTTC

d_gene: -
abundance: -
v_gene: TRBV28
j_gene: TRBJ2-1
CDR3aa: CASGRGGSYNEQFF
CDR3nt: TGTGCCAGCGGGAGAGGGGGCTCCTACAATGAGCAGTTCTTC

d_gene: TRBD1
abundance: -
v_gene: TRBV29-1
j_gene: TRBJ2-5
CDR3aa: CSARTGVGETQYF
CDR3nt: TGCAGCGCCCGAACAGGGGTTGGGGAGACCCAGTACTTC

d_gene: -
abundance: -
v_gene: TRBV27
j_gene: TRBJ2-7
CDR3aa: CASSSRSQRDEQYF
CDR3nt: TGTGCCAGCAGTTCCCGCAGTCAGAGGGACGAGCAGTACTTC

d_gene: -
abundance: -
v_gene: TRBV7-8
j_gene: TRBJ1-1
CDR3aa: CASTQGTVRTEAFF
CDR3nt: TGTGCCAGCACCCAGGGAACTGTGAGGACTGAAGCTTTCTTT

d_gene: -
abundance: -
v_gene: TRBV7-9
j_gene: TRBJ1-5
CDR3aa: CASSLAGGDQPQHF
CDR3nt: TGTGCCAGCAGCTTAGCAGGGGGTGATCAGCCCCAGCATTTT

d_gene: -
abundance: -
v_gene: TRBV9
j_gene: TRBJ1-1
CDR3aa: CASSAPKDSLNTEAFF
CDR3nt: TGTGCCAGCAGCGCGCCAAAGGACAGCCTGAACACTGAAGCTTTCTTT

d_gene: TRBD1
abundance: -
v_gene: TRBV28
j_gene: TRBJ2-2
CDR3aa: CASGTGDYTGELFF
CDR3nt: TGTGCCAGTGGGACAGGAGATTACACCGGGGAGCTGTTTTTT

d_gene: -
abundance: -
v_gene: TRBV21-1
j_gene: TRBJ2-5
CDR3aa: CASTQGGRETQYF
CDR3nt: TGTGCCAGCACCCAGGGGGGTCGGGAGACCCAGTACTTC

d_gene: -
abundance: -
v_gene: TRBV6-1
j_gene: TRBJ2-4
CDR3aa: CASSEGPGLNIQYF
CDR3nt: TGTGCCAGCAGTGAAGGTCCAGGGTTAAACATTCAGTACTTC

d_gene: TRBD2
abundance: few
v_gene: TRBV7-2
j_gene: TRBJ2-5
CDR3aa: CASSLAALAGRETQYF
CDR3nt: TGTGCCAGCAGCTTAGCGGCACTAGCGGGCCGGGAGACCCAGTACTTC

d_gene: TRBD1
abundance: -
v_gene: TRBV6-4
j_gene: TRBJ2-1
CDR3aa: CASSPGQANNEQFF
CDR3nt: TGTGCCAGCAGCCCGGGACAGGCGAACAATGAGCAGTTCTTC

d_gene: TRBD1
abundance: -
v_gene: TRBV5-6
j_gene: TRBJ1-2
CDR3aa: CASSLVAGGGNGYTF
CDR3nt: TGTGCCAGCAGCTTGGTGGCAGGGGGCGGGAATGGCTACACCTTC

d_gene: -
abundance: -
v_gene: TRBV7-9
j_gene: TRBJ2-5
CDR3aa: CASSLAGASLGETQYF
CDR3nt: TGTGCCAGCAGCTTAGCGGGTGCTAGCCTGGGCGAGACCCAGTACTTC

d_gene: TRBD1
abundance: -
v_gene: TRBV9
j_gene: TRBJ1-6
CDR3aa: CASTPQGENSPLHF
CDR3nt: TGTGCCAGCACCCCTCAGGGGGAAAATTCACCCCTCCACTTT

d_gene: TRBD2
abundance: -
v_gene: TRBV15
j_gene: TRBJ2-3
CDR3aa: CATSRGLAEETQYF
CDR3nt: TGTGCCACCAGCAGAGGACTAGCGGAGGAGACGCAGTATTTT

d_gene: TRBD2
abundance: once
v_gene: TRBV6-6
j_gene: TRBJ2-5
CDR3aa: CASSYPSWEGETQYF
CDR3nt: TGTGCCAGCAGTTACCCAAGTTGGGAGGGAGAGACCCAGTACTTC

d_gene: TRBD1
abundance: -
v_gene: TRBV7-9
j_gene: TRBJ2-1
CDR3aa: CASSKRQGGNQDEQFF
CDR3nt: TGTGCCAGCAGCAAAAGACAGGGCGGTAATCAAGATGAGCAGTTCTTC

d_gene: -
abundance: -
v_gene: TRBV5-1
j_gene: TRBJ2-5
CDR3aa: CASSLWLTGTETQYF
CDR3nt: TGCGCCAGCAGCTTGTGGCTCACGGGAACAGAGACCCAGTACTTC

d_gene: TRBD1
abundance: -
v_gene: TRBV28
j_gene: TRBJ1-3
CDR3aa: CASRPGKQGTTGNTIYF
CDR3nt: TGTGCCAGCAGACCAGGAAAACAGGGGACGACTGGAAACACCATATATTTT

d_gene: -
abundance: -
v_gene: TRBV7-2
j_gene: TRBJ1-2
CDR3aa: CASSAGHPVGYGYTF
CDR3nt: TGTGCCAGCAGCGCCGGACACCCGGTGGGCTATGGCTACACCTTC

d_gene: -
abundance: -
v_gene: TRBV3-1/TRBV3-2
j_gene: TRBJ1-6
CDR3aa: CASSQDFYSPLHF
CDR3nt: TGTGCCAGCAGCCAAGACTTCTATTCACCCCTCCACTTT

d_gene: TRBD1
abundance: -
v_gene: TRBV4-2
j_gene: TRBJ2-7
CDR3aa: CASSQVLQGVDEQYF
CDR3nt: TGTGCCAGCAGCCAAGTTCTTCAGGGGGTGGACGAGCAGTACTTC

d_gene: -
abundance: once
v_gene: TRBV3-1/TRBV3-2
j_gene: TRBJ1-1
CDR3aa: CASGRMVSRGEAFF
CDR3nt: TGTGCCAGCGGGAGAATGGTTTCTCGGGGTGAAGCTTTCTTT

d_gene: -
abundance: -
v_gene: TRBV9
j_gene: TRBJ2-7
CDR3aa: CASSPKTHTYEQYF
CDR3nt: TGTGCCAGCAGCCCGAAAACGCACACCTACGAGCAGTACTTC

d_gene: TRBD1
abundance: once
v_gene: TRBV29-1
j_gene: TRBJ1-1
CDR3aa: CSVRTGGTEAFF
CDR3nt: TGCAGCGTAAGGACAGGTGGCACTGAAGCTTTCTTT

d_gene: TRBD1
abundance: -
v_gene: TRBV6-5
j_gene: TRBJ1-1
CDR3aa: CASSYQGADTEAFF
CDR3nt: TGTGCCAGCAGTTACCAGGGGGCGGACACTGAAGCTTTCTTT

d_gene: -
abundance: once
v_gene: TRBV28
j_gene: TRBJ1-5
CDR3aa: CASGGGITGNQPQHF
CDR3nt: TGTGCCAGCGGGGGGGGCATAACGGGCAATCAGCCCCAGCATTTT

d_gene: TRBD1
abundance: -
v_gene: TRBV19
j_gene: TRBJ1-5
CDR3aa: CASSVTGNGQPQHF
CDR3nt: TGTGCCAGTAGTGTGACAGGGAATGGGCAGCCCCAGCATTTT

d_gene: TRBD1
abundance: -
v_gene: TRBV28
j_gene: TRBJ1-1
CDR3aa: CASSLRNRGLAEAFF
CDR3nt: TGTGCCAGCAGTTTAAGGAACAGGGGTTTAGCTGAAGCTTTCTTT

d_gene: -
abundance: -
v_gene: TRBV27
j_gene: TRBJ1-5
CDR3aa: CASSSGVYSNQPQHF
CDR3nt: TGTGCCAGCAGTTCCGGGGTGTATAGCAATCAGCCCCAGCATTTT

d_gene: -
abundance: -
v_gene: TRBV2
j_gene: TRBJ2-7
CDR3aa: CASSDLTASSYEQYF
CDR3nt: TGTGCCAGCAGTGATCTGACAGCAAGCTCCTACGAGCAGTACTTC

d_gene: TRBD2
abundance: -
v_gene: TRBV18
j_gene: TRBJ2-1
CDR3aa: CASSRVGGEYNEQFF
CDR3nt: TGTGCCAGCTCACGCGTCGGGGGGGAGTACAATGAGCAGTTCTTC

d_gene: -
abundance: -
v_gene: TRBV7-3
j_gene: TRBJ2-7
CDR3aa: CASSLKSDLDEQYF
CDR3nt: TGTGCCAGCAGCTTAAAATCCGACCTAGACGAGCAGTACTTC

d_gene: -
abundance: -
v_gene: TRBV5-1
j_gene: TRBJ1-2
CDR3aa: CASSWGTPNYGYTF
CDR3nt: TGCGCCAGCAGCTGGGGGACACCCAACTATGGCTACACCTTC

d_gene: TRBD2
abundance: -
v_gene: TRBV28
j_gene: TRBJ2-1
CDR3aa: CASSPSLAGGSYNEQFF
CDR3nt: TGTGCCAGCAGCCCTTCTTTAGCGGGGGGCTCCTACAATGAGCAGTTCTTC

d_gene: -
abundance: -
v_gene: TRBV5-6
j_gene: TRBJ1-1
CDR3aa: CASSLGPRAFF
CDR3nt: TGTGCCAGCAGCTTGGGTCCTCGGGCTTTCTTT

d_gene: TRBD1
abundance: -
v_gene: TRBV24-1
j_gene: TRBJ1-5
CDR3aa: CATSPGQGIGNQPQHF
CDR3nt: TGTGCCACCAGTCCGGGACAGGGGATCGGCAATCAGCCCCAGCATTTT

d_gene: -
abundance: -
v_gene: TRBV6-2/TRBV6-3
j_gene: TRBJ1-1
CDR3aa: CASSRGQINTEAFF
CDR3nt: TGTGCCAGCAGTCGAGGACAGATAAACACTGAAGCTTTCTTT

d_gene: TRBD2
abundance: -
v_gene: TRBV28
j_gene: TRBJ2-7
CDR3aa: CASSPIPIAGERPEQYF
CDR3nt: TGTGCCAGCAGCCCCATCCCTATAGCGGGAGAACGGCCCGAGCAGTACTTC

d_gene: TRBD1
abundance: -
v_gene: TRBV18
j_gene: TRBJ1-5
CDR3aa: CASSPDRGPWGNQPQHF
CDR3nt: TGTGCCAGCTCCCCGGACAGGGGGCCTTGGGGCAATCAGCCCCAGCATTTT

d_gene: -
abundance: -
v_gene: TRBV28
j_gene: TRBJ1-2
CDR3aa: CASSLGGGSYGYTF
CDR3nt: TGTGCCAGCAGTTTAGGGGGGGGAAGCTATGGCTACACCTTC

d_gene: -
abundance: once
v_gene: TRBV6-5
j_gene: TRBJ1-1
CDR3aa: CASRMGHQRTEAFF
CDR3nt: TGTGCCAGCAGGATGGGACACCAAAGGACTGAAGCTTTCTTT

d_gene: -
abundance: once
v_gene: TRBV11-2
j_gene: TRBJ1-1
CDR3aa: CASSEGVMNTEAFF
CDR3nt: TGTGCCAGCAGCGAAGGGGTTATGAACACTGAAGCTTTCTTT

d_gene: -
abundance: -
v_gene: TRBV7-3
j_gene: TRBJ2-1
CDR3aa: CASSPSQAPYNEQFF
CDR3nt: TGTGCCAGCAGCCCTTCACAGGCCCCCTACAATGAGCAGTTCTTC

d_gene: -
abundance: few
v_gene: TRBV6-1
j_gene: TRBJ1-2
CDR3aa: CASSEEDPPRNYGYTF
CDR3nt: TGTGCCAGCAGTGAAGAGGATCCCCCTAGGAACTATGGCTACACCTTC

d_gene: TRBD2
abundance: -
v_gene: TRBV7-8
j_gene: TRBJ2-1
CDR3aa: CASSYPRGGDNEQFF
CDR3nt: TGTGCCAGCAGCTATCCCCGGGGGGGGGACAATGAGCAGTTCTTC